This T cell receptor (beta chain) was captured in a study of control samples from healthy donors and cancer patients. Here immunoSEQ multiplex PCR was the method, and the copy in TCRdb shows in-frame clones only, minus some. The sample includes roughly 370,000 clones, 80% to 95% of them seen just once. The CDR3 contains 14 residues. The trim removed 5 bases at V and 5 bases at J, leaving 4 bases unmatched. CDR1 and CDR2 from the germline V gene are SQVTM and ANQGSEA. The sample taken for sequencing was PBMCs. V and J are TRBV29-1 and TRBJ2-2; 11 bases line up with TRBD2. The receptor's source is a man aged 40-49 years with head and neck cancer. The CDR3 is CSVTSGSGTGELFF. The CDR3 DNA sequence: TGCAGCGTTACTAGCGGGAGTGGGACCGGGGAGCTGTTTTTT.